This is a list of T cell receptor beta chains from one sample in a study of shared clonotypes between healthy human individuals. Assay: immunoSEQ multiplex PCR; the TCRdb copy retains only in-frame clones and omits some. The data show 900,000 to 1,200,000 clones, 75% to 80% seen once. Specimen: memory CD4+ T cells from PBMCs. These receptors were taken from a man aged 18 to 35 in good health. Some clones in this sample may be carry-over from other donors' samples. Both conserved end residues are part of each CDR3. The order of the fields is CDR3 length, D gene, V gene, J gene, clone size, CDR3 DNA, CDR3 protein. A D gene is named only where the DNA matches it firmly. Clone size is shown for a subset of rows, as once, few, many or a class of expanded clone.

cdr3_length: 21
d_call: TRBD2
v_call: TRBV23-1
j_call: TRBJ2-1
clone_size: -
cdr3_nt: TGCGCCAGCAGTCCTTTGGGACTCAATGGACTAGGGCTAGCGGACGTCAATGAGCAGTTCTTC
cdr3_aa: CASSPLGLNGLGLADVNEQFF

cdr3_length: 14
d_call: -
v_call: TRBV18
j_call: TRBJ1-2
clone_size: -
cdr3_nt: TGTGCCAGCTCACCACCGGAGACAAGGGATGGCTACACCTTC
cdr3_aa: CASSPPETRDGYTF

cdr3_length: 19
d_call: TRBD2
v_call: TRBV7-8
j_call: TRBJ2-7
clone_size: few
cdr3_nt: TGTGCCAGCAGCCCGGTCGGTGGGCTAGCGGGAGGCCTTTCCTACGAGCAGTACTTC
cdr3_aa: CASSPVGGLAGGLSYEQYF

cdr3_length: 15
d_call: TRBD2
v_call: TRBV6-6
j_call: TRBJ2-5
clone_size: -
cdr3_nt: TGTGCCAGCAGGGGGCGGGAGGCCAATCAAGAGACCCAGTACTTC
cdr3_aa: CASRGREANQETQYF

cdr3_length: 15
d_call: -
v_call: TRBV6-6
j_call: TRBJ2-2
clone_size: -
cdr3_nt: TGTGCCAGCACTACTAGTGCAGCGAACACCGGGGAGCTGTTTTTT
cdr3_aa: CASTTSAANTGELFF

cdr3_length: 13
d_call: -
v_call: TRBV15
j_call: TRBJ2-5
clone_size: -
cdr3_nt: TGTGCCACCAGCAGCGACCGGACCTCGGCCCAGTACTTC
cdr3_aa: CATSSDRTSAQYF

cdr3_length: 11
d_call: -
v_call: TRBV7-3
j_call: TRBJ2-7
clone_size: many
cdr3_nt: TGTGCCAGCAGCTTAAGGGGCGAGCAGTACTTC
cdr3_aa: CASSLRGEQYF

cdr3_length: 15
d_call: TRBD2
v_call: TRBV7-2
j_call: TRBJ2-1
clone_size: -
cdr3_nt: TGTGCCAGCAGCTTCGGGACTAGGGGTTACAATGAGCAGTTCTTC
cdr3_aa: CASSFGTRGYNEQFF

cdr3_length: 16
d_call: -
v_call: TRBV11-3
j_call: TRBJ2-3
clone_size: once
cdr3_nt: TGTGCCAGCAGCCCCAACGTCGGGGATTCCACAGATACGCAGTATTTT
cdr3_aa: CASSPNVGDSTDTQYF

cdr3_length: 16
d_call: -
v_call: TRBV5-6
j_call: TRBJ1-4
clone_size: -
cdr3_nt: TGTGCCAGCAGCTTGGCCTGGACAACAACTAATGAAAAACTGTTTTTT
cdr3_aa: CASSLAWTTTNEKLFF

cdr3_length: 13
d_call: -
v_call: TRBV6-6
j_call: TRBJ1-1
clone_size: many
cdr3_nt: TGTGCCAGCAGTTACACGGAGTCCACTGAAGCTTTCTTT
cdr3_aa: CASSYTESTEAFF

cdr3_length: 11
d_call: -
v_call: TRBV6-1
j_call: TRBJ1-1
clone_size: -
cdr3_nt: TGTGCCAGCAGTGAATTGGTTGAAGCTTTCTTT
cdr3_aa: CASSELVEAFF

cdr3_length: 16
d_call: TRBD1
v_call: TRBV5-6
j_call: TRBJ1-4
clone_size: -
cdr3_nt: TGTGCCAGCAGCTTGGGTGCAGGGGGCGCGAGTGAAAAACTGTTTTTT
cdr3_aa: CASSLGAGGASEKLFF

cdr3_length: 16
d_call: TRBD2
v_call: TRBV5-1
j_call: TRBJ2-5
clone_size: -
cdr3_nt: TGCGCCAGCAGCTGGGGACCTAGCGGGAGTACGGAGACCCAGTACTTC
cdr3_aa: CASSWGPSGSTETQYF

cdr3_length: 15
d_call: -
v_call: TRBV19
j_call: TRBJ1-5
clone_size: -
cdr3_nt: TGTGCCAGTGCCATTGAAGGGGTGAGCAATCAGCCCCAGCATTTT
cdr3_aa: CASAIEGVSNQPQHF

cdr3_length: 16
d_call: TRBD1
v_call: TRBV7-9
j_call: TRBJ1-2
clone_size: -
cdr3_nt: TGTGCCAGCAGCTTGGGGACAGGGGTGTCAAGGGATGGCTACACCTTC
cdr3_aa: CASSLGTGVSRDGYTF

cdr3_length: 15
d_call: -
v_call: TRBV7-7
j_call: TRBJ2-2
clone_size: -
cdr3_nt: TGTGCCAGCAGCATGCAATCACAGGGATCCGGGGAGCTGTTTTTT
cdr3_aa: CASSMQSQGSGELFF